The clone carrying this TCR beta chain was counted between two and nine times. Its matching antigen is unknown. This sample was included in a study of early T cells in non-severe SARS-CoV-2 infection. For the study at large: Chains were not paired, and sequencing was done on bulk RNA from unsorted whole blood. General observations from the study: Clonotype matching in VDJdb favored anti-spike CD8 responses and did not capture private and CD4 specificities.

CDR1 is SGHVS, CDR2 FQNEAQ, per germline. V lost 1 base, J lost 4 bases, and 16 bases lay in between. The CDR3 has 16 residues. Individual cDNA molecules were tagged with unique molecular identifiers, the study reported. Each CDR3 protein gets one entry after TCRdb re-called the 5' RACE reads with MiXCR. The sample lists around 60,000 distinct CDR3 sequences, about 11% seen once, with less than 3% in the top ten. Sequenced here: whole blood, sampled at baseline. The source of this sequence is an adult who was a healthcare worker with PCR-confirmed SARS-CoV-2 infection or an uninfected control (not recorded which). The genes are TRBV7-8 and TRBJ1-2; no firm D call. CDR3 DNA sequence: TGTGCCAGCAGCTTAGGCAGGTCCCCGCGCGTCTATGGCTACACCTTC. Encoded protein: CASSLGRSPRVYGYTF.